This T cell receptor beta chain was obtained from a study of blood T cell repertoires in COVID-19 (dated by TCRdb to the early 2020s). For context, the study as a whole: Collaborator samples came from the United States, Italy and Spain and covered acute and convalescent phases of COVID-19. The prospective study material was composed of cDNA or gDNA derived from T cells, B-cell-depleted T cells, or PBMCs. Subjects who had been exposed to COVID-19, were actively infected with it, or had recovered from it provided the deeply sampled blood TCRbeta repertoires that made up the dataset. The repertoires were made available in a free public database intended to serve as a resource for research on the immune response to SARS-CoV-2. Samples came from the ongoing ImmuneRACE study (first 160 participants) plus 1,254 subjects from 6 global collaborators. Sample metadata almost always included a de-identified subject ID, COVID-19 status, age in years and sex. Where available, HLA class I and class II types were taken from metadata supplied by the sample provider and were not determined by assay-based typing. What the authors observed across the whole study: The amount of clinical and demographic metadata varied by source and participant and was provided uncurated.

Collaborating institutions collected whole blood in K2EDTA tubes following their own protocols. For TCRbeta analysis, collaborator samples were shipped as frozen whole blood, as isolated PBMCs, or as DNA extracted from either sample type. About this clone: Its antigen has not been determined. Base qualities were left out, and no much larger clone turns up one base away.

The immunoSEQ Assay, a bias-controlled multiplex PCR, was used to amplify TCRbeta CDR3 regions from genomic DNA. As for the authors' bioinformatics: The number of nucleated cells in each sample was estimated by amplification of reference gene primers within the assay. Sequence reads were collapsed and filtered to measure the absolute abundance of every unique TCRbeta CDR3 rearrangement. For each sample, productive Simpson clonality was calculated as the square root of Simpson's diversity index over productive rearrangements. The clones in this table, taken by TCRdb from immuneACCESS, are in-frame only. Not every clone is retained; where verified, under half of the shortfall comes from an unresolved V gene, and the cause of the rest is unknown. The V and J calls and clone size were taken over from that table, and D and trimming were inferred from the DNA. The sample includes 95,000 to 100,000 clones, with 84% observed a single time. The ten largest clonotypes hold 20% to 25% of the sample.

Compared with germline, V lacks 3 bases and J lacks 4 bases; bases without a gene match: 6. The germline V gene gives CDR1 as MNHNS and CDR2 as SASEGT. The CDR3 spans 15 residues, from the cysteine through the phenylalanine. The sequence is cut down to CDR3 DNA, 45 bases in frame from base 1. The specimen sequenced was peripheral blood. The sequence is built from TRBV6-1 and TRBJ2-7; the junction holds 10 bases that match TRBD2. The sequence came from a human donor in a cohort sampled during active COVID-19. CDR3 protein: CASSDLAGDFYEQYF. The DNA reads TGTGCCAGCAGTGATCTAGCGGGAGACTTTTACGAGCAGTACTTC.